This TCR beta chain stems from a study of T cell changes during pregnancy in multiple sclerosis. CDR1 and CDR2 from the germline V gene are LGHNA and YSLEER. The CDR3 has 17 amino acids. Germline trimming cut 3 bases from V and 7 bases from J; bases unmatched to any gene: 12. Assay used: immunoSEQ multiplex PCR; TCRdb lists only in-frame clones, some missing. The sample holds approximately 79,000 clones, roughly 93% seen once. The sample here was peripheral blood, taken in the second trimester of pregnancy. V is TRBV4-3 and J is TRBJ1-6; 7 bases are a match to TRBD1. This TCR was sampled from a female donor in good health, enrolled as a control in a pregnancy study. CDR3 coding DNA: TGCGCCAGCAGCCATCTTACCGGGACAGCCTTCAATTCACCCCTCCACTTT. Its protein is CASSHLTGTAFNSPLHF.